This TCR beta chain was obtained from a study of blood T cell repertoires in COVID-19. Across the study: COVID-19 samples from acute and convalescent phases originated in the United States, Italy and Spain. The cDNA or gDNA used as material had been derived from T cells, B-cell-depleted T cells, or PBMCs.

How the authors handled the data: Reference gene primer amplification yielded estimated nucleated cell counts. Here immunoSEQ multiplex PCR was the method, and the copy in TCRdb shows in-frame clones only, minus some. Clone size and the V and J calls come from that table; the DNA yielded D and trimming. The table includes some 170,000 clones, 60% to 80% detected once. The CDR3 totals 15 residues. CDR1 and CDR2 from the germline V gene are MNHEY and SVGEGT. The V segment lost 2 bases and the J segment 5 bases; nucleotides outside the gene matches: 5. The chain is built from TRBV6-2 or TRBV6-3 and TRBJ1-1; 10 nucleotides align to TRBD1. The sequenced sample consisted of peripheral blood. The source is a man between 65 and 85 years old with acute or convalescent COVID-19. CDR3 nucleotide sequence: TGTGCCAGCAGTTACCCGACAGGGGGCAAGACTGAAGCTTTCTTT. Amino acids: CASSYPTGGKTEAFF.